The 17 T cell receptor beta chains below all came from one sample that was sequenced in a study of read filtering for tumor transcriptome and immune sequencing. The library was built from around 400 ng RNA with molecular barcoded adaptors for alpha/delta and beta/gamma chains. A single record per CDR3 protein comes from TCRdb applying MiXCR to the reads. The data hold some 120,000 distinct CDR3 sequences, with about an eighth observed a single time. Sequencing input: a population of CD138-negative cells sorted from bone marrow. The receptors originated from a donor aged 40 or over with multiple myeloma.

This clonotype was recorded at least ten times. The chain has TRBV20-1 and TRBJ1-4, with D perhaps TRBD1 (6 bases). CDR1 and CDR2 from the germline V gene are DFQATT and SNEGSKA (reference sequence). The CDR3 consists of 15 residues. Trimming shortened V by 0 bases and J by 5 bases, and 13 bases separated the two germline ends. Here the CDR3 reads CSARDPLGGNEKLFF. CDR3 coding DNA: TGCAGTGCTAGAGATCCATTAGGGGGAAATGAAAAACTGTTTTTT.

Turning to this clonotype: The germline gene is not matched at one end of the junction; a read error may be the cause. J is TRBJ2-5 and V is TRBV12-3 or TRBV12-4; D gene unclear. The CDR3 totals 14 residues. For the CDR3, the DNA is TGTGCCAGCAGTTTAGGGACGTATCAAGAGGCCCAGTACTTC. Its protein is CASSLGTYQEAQYF.

The rearrangement joins TRBV14 to TRBJ1-5, with D uncertain. V lost 3 bases and J 5 bases, leaving 8 bases between the germline ends. CDR1 and CDR2 (germline): SGHDN, FVKESK. CDR3 length: 13 amino acids. This chain's CDR3 is CASSQGSDQPQHF. CDR3 sequence (DNA): TGTGCCAGCAGCCAGGGGTCAGATCAGCCCCAGCATTTT.

In regard to this clonotype: This may be a read error: a much more frequent sequence differs by one nucleotide. V gene TRBV30 combines with J gene TRBJ2-3; weak D call: TRBD1 (5 bases). The J call may not be correct, given that the DNA end is closer to TRBJ1-5. Germline CDR1 and CDR2: GTSNPN and SVGIG (reference sequence). CDR3 size: 13 residues. The CDR3 loop reads CAWRSRGTDTQHF. The CDR3 nucleotides read TGTGCCTGGAGGTCACGGGGCACAGATACGCAGCATTTT.

This clonotype was recorded many times. The chain recombines TRBV12-3 or TRBV12-4 with TRBJ2-1, with 7 bases aligning to TRBD1. With 5 bases clipped from V and 1 base from J, the junction kept 5 bases outside the gene matches. There are 15 residues in the CDR3. The CDR3 region is CASSRQGMSYNEQFF. The CDR3 DNA reads as TGTGCCAGCAGTCGACAGGGAATGTCCTACAATGAGCAGTTCTTC.

Ten or more counts support this clonotype. The genes are TRBV11-2 and TRBJ2-5, with TRBD2 matching over 10 bases. This CDR3 is 15 amino acids long. J was trimmed by 2 bases and V by 5 bases; bases with no gene match: 5. Per the germline V gene, CDR1 is SGHAT and CDR2 is FQNNGV. The CDR3 protein is CASSPRTSGQETQYF. CDR3 in DNA: TGTGCCAGCAGCCCCCGGACTAGCGGACAAGAGACCCAGTACTTC. The full variable domain, in which reference TRBV11-2 and TRBJ2-5 provide the parts outside the CDR3, is EAGVAQSPRYKIIEKRQSVAFWCNPISGHATLYWYQQILGQGPKLLIQFQNNGVVDDSQLPKDRFSAERLKGVDSTLKIQPAKLEDSAVYLCASSPRTSGQETQYFGPGTRLLVL.

Comment on this clonotype: One base away lies a much larger clone, so this may be a sequencing read error. This chain joins TRBV5-6 and TRBJ2-1, with D unresolved. Germline loops: CDR1 SGHDT, CDR2 YYEEEE. The CDR3 has 12 amino acids. V was trimmed by 4 bases and J by 9 bases, leaving 11 bases between them. In nucleotides, the CDR3 is TGTGCCAGCAGCACGTTAAGGTGTGAGCAGTTCTTC. Protein sequence: CASSTLRCEQFF.

This clonotype was seen ten or more times. The chain uses TRBV20-1 and TRBJ2-1; 12 nucleotides agree with TRBD2. The V gene end was trimmed by 2 bases and the J gene end by 6 bases; junction bases not matched to a gene: 5. This CDR3 contains 15 residues. Germline CDR1 DFQATT, CDR2 SNEGSKA (reference sequence). The CDR3 protein is CSARRLAGGLNEQFF. The CDR3 DNA reads TGCAGTGCTAGACGGCTAGCGGGGGGGCTCAATGAGCAGTTCTTC.

The V call is TRBV6-5, the J call TRBJ1-5; 7 nucleotides match TRBD1. Trimming at V came to 10 bases and at J to 0 bases, leaving 9 bases not matched to a gene. The germline CDR1 and CDR2 sequences are MNHEY and SVGAGI. There are 15 residues in the CDR3. CDR3 sequence: CATHQGGFSNQPQHF. The CDR3 DNA follows: TGTGCCACCCACCAGGGGGGATTTAGCAATCAGCCCCAGCATTTT.

This clonotype was seen repeatedly, ten times or more. The chain carries TRBV29-1 and TRBJ2-5; TRBD1 matches at 9 bases. Per the germline V gene, CDR1 is SQVTM and CDR2 is ANQGSEA. The CDR3 covers 13 residues. V shed 7 bases and J 4 bases; nucleotides not matched to a gene: 7. CDR3 loop: CSARDRDLETQYF. The CDR3, as DNA: TGCAGCGCCCGGGACAGGGATCTAGAGACCCAGTACTTC. The variable domain in full, completed from reference TRBV29-1 and TRBJ2-5, reads SAVISQKPSRDICQRGTSLTIQCQVDSQVTMMFWYRQQPGQSLTLIATANQGSEATYESGFVIDKFPISRPNLTFSTLTVSNMSPEDSSIYLCSARDRDLETQYFGPGTRLLVL.

This clonotype was counted at least ten times. The gene calls are TRBV5-1 and TRBJ2-7, with unresolved D. V lost 2 bases, J lost 6 bases, and 18 bases lay in between. The CDR3 contains 15 residues. Germline lookup yields CDR1 SGHRS and CDR2 YFSETQ. Written as DNA, the CDR3 is TGCGCCAGCAGCTTCGAACTCCACGCTACGAGCGAGCAGTACTTC. This gives the protein CASSFELHATSEQYF.

This clonotype came up many times. This chain connects TRBV5-1 to TRBJ2-1, with unresolved D. V was clipped by 1 base and J by 8 bases, with 19 bases between them. The germline V gene has CDR1 SGHRS and CDR2 YFSETQ. This CDR3 has 16 residues. CDR3 amino acids: CASSLLGPPGDDEQFF. The CDR3 bases are TGCGCCAGCAGCTTGTTGGGTCCTCCCGGTGATGATGAGCAGTTCTTC.

This clonotype was recorded many times. This chain joins TRBV7-9 and TRBJ2-5; possibly TRBD2 for D (6 bases). CDR3 length equals 14 residues. Trimming cost V 5 bases and J 7 bases, with 17 bases left between them. Per germline, CDR1 SEHNR and CDR2 FQNEAQ (reference sequence). In DNA form, the CDR3 reads TGTGCCAGCAGCCCTACGGGACGAGCGGGGACCCAGTACTTC. This sequence encodes CASSPTGRAGTQYF.

Concerning this clonotype itself: A much bigger clone sits one base away, suggesting this may be a read error. The V and J genes are TRBV30 and TRBJ2-3; the match to TRBD2 covers 9 bases. CDR3 length equals 15 residues. Germline V lookup: CDR1 GTSNPN, CDR2 SVGIG (reference sequence). Germline trimming cut 4 bases from V and 0 bases from J; bases unmatched to any gene: 5. CDR3 coding DNA: TGTGCCTGGAATGGACTAGCGCTTAGCACAGATACGCAGTATTTT. It encodes CAWNGLALSTDTQYF.

Points on this clonotype: Since a much larger clone is just one base distant, this may be a read error. V usage is TRBV12-3 or TRBV12-4 and J usage is TRBJ2-3, with D maybe TRBD2 (6 bases). The CDR3 has 14 residues. The V end was cut by 7 bases, the J end by 6 bases, with 17 bases between. The CDR3 bases are TGTGCCAGCACTTTGAGACTAGTGGCGGATACGCAGTATTTT. It encodes CASTLRLVADTQYF.

V and J are TRBV14 and TRBJ2-3; no clear D gene. Germline V gives CDR1 SGHDN, CDR2 FVKESK. The CDR3 loop spans 15 amino acids. Trimming took off 1 base at V and 4 bases at J, with 12 bases between the two ends. The CDR3 bases are TGTGCCAGCAGCCAAGGTTCTTACCCCCCAGATACGCAGTATTTT. Its translation: CASSQGSYPPDTQYF.

The V call is TRBV5-1, the J call TRBJ2-1, with 7 bases lining up with TRBD1. Germline trimming cut 4 bases from V and 2 bases from J; bases unmatched to any gene: 6. CDR1 is SGHRS and CDR2 is YFSETQ in the germline V gene. The CDR3 is 15 residues long. CDR3: CASSISGQAYNEQFF. CDR3 DNA: TGCGCCAGCAGCATATCAGGACAGGCCTACAATGAGCAGTTCTTC. Together with reference TRBV5-1 and TRBJ2-1, the CDR3 gives the full variable domain: KAGVTQTPRYLIKTRGQQVTLSCSPISGHRSVSWYQQTPGQGLQFLFEYFSETQRNKGNFPGRFSGRQFSNSRSEMNVSTLELGDSALYLCASSISGQAYNEQFFGPGTRLTVL.